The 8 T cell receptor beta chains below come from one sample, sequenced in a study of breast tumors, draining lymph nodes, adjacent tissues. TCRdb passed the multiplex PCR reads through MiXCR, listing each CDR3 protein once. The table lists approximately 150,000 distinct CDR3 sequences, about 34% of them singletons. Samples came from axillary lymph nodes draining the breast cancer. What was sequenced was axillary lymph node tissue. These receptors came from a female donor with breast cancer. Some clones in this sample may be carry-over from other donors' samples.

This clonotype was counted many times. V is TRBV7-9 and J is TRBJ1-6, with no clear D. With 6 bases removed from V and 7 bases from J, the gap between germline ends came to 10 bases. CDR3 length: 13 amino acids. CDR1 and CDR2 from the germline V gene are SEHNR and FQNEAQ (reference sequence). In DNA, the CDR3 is TGTGCCAGCAGTTTGGACGGAAATTCACCCCTCCACTTT. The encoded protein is CASSLDGNSPLHF.

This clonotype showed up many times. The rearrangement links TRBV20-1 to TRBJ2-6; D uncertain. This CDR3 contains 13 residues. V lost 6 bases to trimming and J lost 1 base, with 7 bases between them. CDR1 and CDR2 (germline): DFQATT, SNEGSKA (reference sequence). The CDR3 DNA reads TGCAGTGCCCTCCAGTCTGGGGCCAACGTCCTGACTTTC. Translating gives CSALQSGANVLTF.

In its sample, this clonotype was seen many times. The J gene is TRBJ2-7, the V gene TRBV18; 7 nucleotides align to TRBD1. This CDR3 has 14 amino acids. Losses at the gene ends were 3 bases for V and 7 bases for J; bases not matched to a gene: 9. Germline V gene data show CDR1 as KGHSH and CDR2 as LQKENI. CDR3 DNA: TGTGCCAGCTCACCCCTCGGACAGGCAGGGGAGCAGTACTTC. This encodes CASSPLGQAGEQYF.

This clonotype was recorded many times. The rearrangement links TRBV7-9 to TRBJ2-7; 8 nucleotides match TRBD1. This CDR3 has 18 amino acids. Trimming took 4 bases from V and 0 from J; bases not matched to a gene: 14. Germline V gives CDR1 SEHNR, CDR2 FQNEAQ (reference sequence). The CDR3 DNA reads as TGTGCCAGCAGCTACGCGGAACCTCAGGGGGCCGGCTCCTACGAGCAGTACTTC. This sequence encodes CASSYAEPQGAGSYEQYF.

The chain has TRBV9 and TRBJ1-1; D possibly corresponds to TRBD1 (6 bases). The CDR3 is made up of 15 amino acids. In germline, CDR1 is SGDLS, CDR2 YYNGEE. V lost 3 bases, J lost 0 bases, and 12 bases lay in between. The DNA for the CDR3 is TGTGCCAGCAGCGGGGGGGCCGGAGTGAACACTGAAGCTTTCTTT. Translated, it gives CASSGGAGVNTEAFF.

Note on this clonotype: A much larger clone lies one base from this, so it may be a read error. CDR3 loop: CASSEFRTANNSPLHF. The DNA of the CDR3 is TGTGCCAGCAGTGAATTTCGGACGGCAAATAATTCACCCCTCCACTTT. The chain uses TRBV6-1 and TRBJ1-6; D not certain. CDR1 and CDR2 (germline): MNHNS, SASEGT. CDR3 size: 16 residues. V dropped 2 bases and J dropped 5 bases, with 13 bases sitting between them.

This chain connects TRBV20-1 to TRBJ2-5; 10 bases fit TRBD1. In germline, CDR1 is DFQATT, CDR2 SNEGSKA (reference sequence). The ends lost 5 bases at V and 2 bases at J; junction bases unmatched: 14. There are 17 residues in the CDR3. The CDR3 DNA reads TGCAGTGCTGGGGACAGGGGATTTTGTTCCCAGCAAGAGACCCAGTACTTC. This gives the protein CSAGDRGFCSQQETQYF.

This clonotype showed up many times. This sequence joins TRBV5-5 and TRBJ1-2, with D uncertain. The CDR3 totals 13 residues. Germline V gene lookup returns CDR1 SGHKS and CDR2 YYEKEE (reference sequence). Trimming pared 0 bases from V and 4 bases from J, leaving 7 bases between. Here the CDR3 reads CASSLGHPYGYTF. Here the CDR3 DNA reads TGTGCCAGCAGCTTGGGGCACCCCTATGGCTACACCTTC.